A single sample gave rise to the 14 T cell receptor beta chains below, sequenced in a study of Ad26.COV2.S vaccination and SARS-CoV-2 variants. This table comes from immunoSEQ multiplex PCR, and its TCRdb copy is limited to in-frame clones, with some not included. The sample lists approximately 400,000 clones; roughly 84% were seen once. Noted treatment: roughly 19 received Ad26.COV2.S at low or high dose, single or two shots; 5 received placebo; per-sample allocation not given. Specimens were obtained on day 63 following the first vaccine or placebo injection. The sample here was peripheral blood, taken in a trial of Ad26.COV2.S vaccine versus placebo. The receptors originated from a person between 18 and 60 years old who received the Ad26.COV2.S COVID-19 vaccine or a placebo.

This chain uses TRBV6-2 or TRBV6-3 with TRBJ2-1, with D unclear. CDR1 and CDR2 (germline): MNHEY, SVGEGT. The CDR3 runs to 15 residues. Trimming stripped 3 bases from V and 2 bases from J, with 11 bases between. The CDR3 here is CASSYSLHPYNEQFF. As DNA, the CDR3 is TGTGCCAGCAGTTATAGCCTACACCCCTACAATGAGCAGTTCTTC.

The chain carries TRBV10-3 and TRBJ1-5; D is unresolved. Germline V lookup: CDR1 ENHRY, CDR2 SYGVKD. V gave up 5 bases and J gave up 1 base, with 6 bases separating them. The length of the CDR3 is 13 residues. CDR3 coding DNA: TGTGCCATCAGTTACGTCAGCAATCAGCCCCAGCATTTT. This translates into CAISYVSNQPQHF.

The chain joins TRBV5-1 to TRBJ1-2, with a weak D call TRBD1 (5 bases). This CDR3 is 15 amino acids long. In germline, CDR1 is SGHRS, CDR2 YFSETQ. V was clipped by 6 bases and J by 2 bases, with 17 bases between them. The DNA for the CDR3 is TGCGCCAGCAATCTCGGGGGTGACTTAAACTATGGCTACACCTTC. Residues: CASNLGGDLNYGYTF.

The rearrangement uses TRBV27 and TRBJ2-3; D remains unclear. CDR1 and CDR2 (germline): MNHEY, SMNVEV (reference sequence). The length of the CDR3 is 14 residues. Trimming shortened V by 0 bases and J by 5 bases, and 9 bases separated the two germline ends. In DNA, the CDR3 is TGTGCCAGCAGTTTATCTCTAGTAGTAGATACGCAGTATTTT. It translates to CASSLSLVVDTQYF.

This sequence joins TRBV6-2 or TRBV6-3 and TRBJ2-7; TRBD1 might be the D (5 bases). The CDR3 length is 17 residues. The germline CDR1 and CDR2 sequences are MNHEY and SVGEGT. V dropped 2 bases and J dropped 4 bases, with 21 bases sitting between them. The CDR3 is CASSYSRRDSLPYEQYF. The CDR3 coding sequence is TGTGCCAGCAGTTACAGTCGAAGAGACAGCCTGCCTTACGAGCAGTACTTC.

The chain carries TRBV5-1 and TRBJ2-1; 9 bases are shared with TRBD2. Germline V gives CDR1 SGHRS, CDR2 YFSETQ. With V trimmed by 3 bases and J by 7 bases, 5 bases remained unmatched. The CDR3 sequence is 14 residues long. The CDR3 loop reads CASSWRGGPNEQFF. In nucleotides, the CDR3 is TGCGCCAGCAGCTGGCGGGGGGGCCCGAATGAGCAGTTCTTC.

The chain recombines TRBV7-2 with TRBJ2-5; 8 bases agree with TRBD1. The length of the CDR3 is 16 residues. CDR1 is SGHTA, CDR2 FQGNSA, per germline. V trimming: 4 bases; J trimming: 4 bases; junction bases outside the gene matches: 11. CDR3 in amino acids: CASSSPLTGARETQYF. The CDR3 DNA reads as TGTGCCAGCAGCTCCCCGCTGACAGGGGCTCGAGAGACCCAGTACTTC.

This clone has only one observation. The rearrangement links TRBV4-3 to TRBJ1-5, with 7 bases fitting TRBD1. Germline CDR1 is LGHNA and CDR2 is YSLEER. This CDR3 spans 16 amino acids. The trim removed 0 bases at V and 7 bases at J, leaving 9 bases unmatched. CDR3 nucleotide sequence: TGCGCCAGCAGCCAAGATATAGGACAGGTTGGGCAGCCCCAGCATTTT. Its protein product is CASSQDIGQVGQPQHF.

This clone was counted a few times. The CDR3 DNA is TGTGCCAGCTCACCACTTATGAATGAGCAGTTCTTC. The encoded protein is CASSPLMNEQFF. V and J are TRBV18 and TRBJ2-1, with D unresolved. The V and J ends lost 1 base and 7 bases respectively, with 5 bases between them. The CDR3 runs to 12 residues. CDR1 is KGHSH and CDR2 is LQKENI in the germline V gene.

V gene TRBV5-1 combines with J gene TRBJ1-5; maybe TRBD1 (6 bases). CDR3 size: 18 residues. The germline CDR1 and CDR2 sequences are SGHRS and YFSETQ. V gave up 3 bases and J gave up 0 bases, with 19 bases separating them. The CDR3: CASSWQDRRLISNQPQHF. CDR3 bases: TGCGCCAGCAGCTGGCAGGACAGACGCCTCATTAGCAATCAGCCCCAGCATTTT. Variable domain in full (rest from reference TRBV5-1 and TRBJ1-5): KAGVTQTPRYLIKTRGQQVTLSCSPISGHRSVSWYQQTPGQGLQFLFEYFSETQRNKGNFPGRFSGRQFSNSRSEMNVSTLELGDSALYLCASSWQDRRLISNQPQHFGDGTRLSIL.

This clone was observed at least ten times. The rearrangement joins TRBV2 to TRBJ2-7; 7 bases are shared with TRBD2. The V and J ends lost 8 bases and 4 bases, in that order; junction bases with no gene match: 8. The CDR3 is made up of 13 amino acids. Looked up from germline, CDR1 is SNHLY and CDR2 is FYNNEI. CDR3 in amino acids: CASDPRESYEQYF. The CDR3 bases are TGTGCCAGCGATCCGCGGGAGTCGTACGAGCAGTACTTC.

This chain links TRBV27 with TRBJ2-1; 9 bases are a match to TRBD2. This CDR3 is 14 amino acids long. The ends lost 6 bases at V and 9 bases at J; junction bases unmatched: 9. CDR1 is MNHEY, CDR2 SMNVEV, per germline (reference sequence). In DNA, the CDR3 is TGTGCCAGCAGAGTAGCGGGAGTATCGGGTGAGCAGTTCTTC. Protein product: CASRVAGVSGEQFF.

The chain recombines TRBV28 with TRBJ1-5; D remains ambiguous. The CDR3 loop spans 15 amino acids. Trimming took off 2 bases at V and 2 bases at J, with 10 bases between the two ends. CDR1 and CDR2 from the germline V gene are MDHEN and SYDVKM. CDR3 sequence (DNA): TGTGCCAGCAGTTTAGTGGCAAACCGCAATCAGCCCCAGCATTTT. Residues: CASSLVANRNQPQHF.

This rearrangement joins TRBV18 to TRBJ2-2; the D gene is possibly TRBD1 (6 bases). Trimming removed 6 bases at V and 2 bases at J, with 16 bases between. This CDR3 region has 16 residues. CDR1 is KGHSH and CDR2 is LQKENI in the germline V gene. This CDR3 is CASSQLGTTNTGELFF. DNA of the CDR3: TGTGCCAGCTCCCAACTAGGGACAACAAACACCGGGGAGCTGTTTTTT.